These 20 T cell receptor beta chains were sequenced from one sample in a study of spatial heterogeneity in lung cancer. Stated time point: sample taken at primary tumor resection. TCRdb reprocessed the 5' RACE reads with MiXCR, giving one entry per CDR3 protein. The repertoire holds over 50,000 distinct CDR3 sequences, with 6.3% as singletons. The source material was PBMCs, sampled at surgery. These TCRs come from a female donor with early-stage non-small cell lung cancer.

This rearrangement joins TRBV3-1 to TRBJ2-3; no firm D call. V was clipped by 0 bases and J by 2 bases, with 12 bases between them. CDR1 is LGHDT, CDR2 YNNKEL, per germline (reference sequence). The CDR3 runs 16 residues. CDR3 region: CASSQDNFGLTDTQYF. For the CDR3, the DNA is TGTGCCAGCAGCCAAGATAATTTTGGCCTCACAGATACGCAGTATTTT.

This clonotype was recorded many times. The gene calls are TRBV12-3 or TRBV12-4 and TRBJ2-1; 14 bases align to TRBD2. The CDR3 runs 15 residues. The ends lost 3 bases at V and 7 bases at J; junction bases unmatched: 2. CDR3 residues: CASSLGLAGVNEQFF. The DNA for the CDR3 is TGTGCCAGCAGTTTGGGACTAGCGGGAGTGAATGAGCAGTTCTTC.

This clonotype showed up just a few times. V usage is TRBV19 and J usage is TRBJ2-1, with 13 nucleotides matching TRBD2. V was clipped by 4 bases and J by 7 bases; unmatched bases: 7. This CDR3 region has 16 residues. CDR1 is LNHDA, CDR2 SQIVND, per germline (reference sequence). The CDR3 protein is CASSTLAGGVGNEQFF. CDR3 nucleotide sequence: TGTGCCAGTAGTACACTAGCGGGAGGGGTAGGGAATGAGCAGTTCTTC.

This clonotype was detected many times. V usage is TRBV28 and J usage is TRBJ2-1; TRBD2 matches at 10 bases. With V trimmed by 4 bases and J by 4 bases, 7 bases remained unmatched. The CDR3 contains 16 residues. CDR1 is MDHEN, CDR2 SYDVKM, per germline. The CDR3 region is CASSSLSGGPYNEQFF. DNA of the CDR3: TGTGCCAGCAGTTCCCTTAGCGGGGGGCCTTACAATGAGCAGTTCTTC.

This clonotype was seen more than once but under ten times. The chain links TRBV5-1 to TRBJ2-5; maybe TRBD2 (5 bases). The CDR3 is made up of 15 amino acids. Trimming pared 4 bases from V and 4 bases from J, leaving 17 bases between. Germline assignment: CDR1 SGHRS and CDR2 YFSETQ. The CDR3 bases are TGCGCCAGCAGCAAAGGGAGAGATCGAGGAGAGACCCAGTACTTC. Translated, it gives CASSKGRDRGETQYF.

At least ten counts were recorded for this clonotype. This chain connects TRBV15 to TRBJ2-1; possible D gene TRBD2, 6 bases. Per germline, CDR1 LNHNV and CDR2 YYDKDF (reference sequence). V was clipped by 3 bases and J by 4 bases, with 13 bases between them. CDR3 length: 15 residues. CDR3 sequence (DNA): TGTGCCACCAGCAGCTCCCGTAGCGGTTACAATGAGCAGTTCTTC. It translates to CATSSSRSGYNEQFF. Based on the CDR3 plus reference TRBV15 and TRBJ2-1, the full variable domain is DAMVIQNPRYQVTQFGKPVTLSCSQTLNHNVMYWYQQKSSQAPKLLFHYYDKDFNNEADTPDNFQSRRPNTSFCFLDIRSPGLGDTAMYLCATSSSRSGYNEQFFGPGTRLTVL.

This clonotype appeared many times. The rearrangement links TRBV6-5 to TRBJ2-1; D possibly corresponds to TRBD2 (5 bases). Trimming stripped 4 bases from V and 6 bases from J, with 16 bases between. Germline assignment: CDR1 MNHEY and CDR2 SVGAGI. CDR3 length: 15 amino acids. CDR3 region: CASSSGVRAPNEQFF. The CDR3 nucleotides read TGTGCCAGCAGTTCCGGGGTCCGGGCCCCCAATGAGCAGTTCTTC.

This clonotype was detected a few times. The chain combines TRBV2 with TRBJ1-5; TRBD1 matches 7 bases. V dropped 6 bases and J dropped 7; count of bases not matched to a gene: 6. Germline CDR1 SNHLY, CDR2 FYNNEI. This CDR3 is built from 13 residues. Here the CDR3 reads CASRGGHGQPQHF. CDR3 nucleotides: TGTGCCAGCAGAGGGGGCCACGGGCAGCCCCAGCATTTT.

Ten or more counts support this clonotype. This rearrangement joins TRBV27 to TRBJ1-5; 9 nucleotides match TRBD1. The germline V gene has CDR1 MNHEY and CDR2 SMNVEV (reference sequence). Trimming at V came to 5 bases and at J to 4 bases, leaving 6 bases not matched to a gene. This CDR3 is built from 15 residues. Written as DNA, the CDR3 is TGTGCCAGCAGTACGGGACAGGGCGCTAATCAGCCCCAGCATTTT. It translates to CASSTGQGANQPQHF.

The chain uses TRBV29-1 and TRBJ1-1; tentative D call: TRBD1 (6 bases). Trimming pared 5 bases from V and 4 bases from J, leaving 14 bases between. CDR3 size: 13 residues. Per the germline V gene, CDR1 is SQVTM and CDR2 is ANQGSEA. CDR3 DNA sequence: TGCAGCGTTACAAGCGGGGGGCTCACTGAAGCTTTCTTT. Translated: CSVTSGGLTEAFF.

This clonotype was seen repeatedly, ten times or more. The chain combines TRBV7-8 with TRBJ1-6; the D is unclear. The V gene lost 0 bases and the J gene lost 10 bases, with 13 bases spanning the gap. Germline V lookup: CDR1 SGHVS, CDR2 FQNEAQ. The CDR3 consists of 15 residues. CDR3: CASSLAGHLSSPLHF. The CDR3 DNA reads as TGTGCCAGCAGCTTAGCGGGCCACCTTTCATCACCCCTCCACTTT.

The chain recombines TRBV5-5 with TRBJ2-2; TRBD1 matches at 8 bases. Germline V CDR1 and CDR2: SGHKS, YYEKEE (reference sequence). This CDR3 is 16 amino acids long. V shed 3 bases, J shed 1 base, and the junction held 5 bases outside the gene matches. The CDR3 region has the DNA TGTGCCAGCAGCTCGGGTGACAGGGGGAACACCGGGGAGCTGTTTTTT. Translating it yields CASSSGDRGNTGELFF.

In this sample, this clonotype turned up many times. J is TRBJ1-1 and V is TRBV28; TRBD1 might be the D (5 bases). From germline, CDR1 is MDHEN and CDR2 SYDVKM. The length of the CDR3 is 14 residues. V was pared by 7 bases and J by 4 bases, with 16 bases between. The CDR3, as DNA: TGTGCCAGCAAGCCCCCGGCGGGACCCACTGAAGCTTTCTTT. Translation gives CASKPPAGPTEAFF.

This clonotype was detected many times. In nucleotides, the CDR3 is TGTGCCAGCAGTTTTTCCCAGCCCCAAGAGACCCAGTACTTC. Its protein product is CASSFSQPQETQYF. V gene TRBV28 combines with J gene TRBJ2-5, with D unresolved. V lost 3 bases to trimming and J lost 1 base, with 9 bases between them. This CDR3 is built from 14 residues. Germline V gene lookup returns CDR1 MDHEN and CDR2 SYDVKM. The whole variable domain, filled in from reference TRBV28 and TRBJ2-5, reads DVKVTQSSRYLVKRTGEKVFLECVQDMDHENMFWYRQDPGLGLRLIYFSYDVKMKEKGDIPEGYSVSREKKERFSLILESASTNQTSMYLCASSFSQPQETQYFGPGTRLLVL.

This clonotype was seen a handful of times. The chain employs TRBV4-1 and TRBJ1-1; D uncertain. The CDR3 is made up of 13 amino acids. CDR1 and CDR2 (germline): MGHRA, YSYEKL. Trimming took off 6 bases at V and 3 bases at J, with 11 bases between the two ends. The CDR3 coding sequence is TGCGCCAGCAGTCGCCGTGGGGACACTGAAGCTTTCTTT. Its protein is CASSRRGDTEAFF.

This clonotype was observed a handful of times. The chain is built from TRBV6-5 and TRBJ1-3; 9 nucleotides match TRBD1. This CDR3 spans 15 amino acids. V dropped 6 bases and J dropped 8; count of bases not matched to a gene: 11. In germline, CDR1 is MNHEY, CDR2 SVGAGI. In nucleotides, the CDR3 is TGTGCCAGCAGAATCGTGACAGGGGGGGTAGACACCATATATTTT. It yields the protein CASRIVTGGVDTIYF.

This clonotype came up many times. V gene TRBV28 combines with J gene TRBJ1-1; D unresolved. This CDR3 is 11 amino acids long. CDR1 MDHEN and CDR2 SYDVKM come from the germline V gene. The chain's CDR3 is CGVLMNTEAFF. The CDR3 DNA follows: TGTGGGGTCCTTATGAACACTGAAGCTTTCTTT.

This clonotype came up many times. The rearrangement links TRBV24-1 to TRBJ1-2, with D perhaps TRBD1 (6 bases). The CDR3 consists of 13 residues. V shed 2 bases and J shed 6 bases, with 9 bases lying between them. Germline V lookup: CDR1 KGHDR, CDR2 SFDVKD. Written as DNA, the CDR3 is TGTGCCACCAGTGATTCTCACAGGGATGGCTACACCTTC. Its protein is CATSDSHRDGYTF.

This clonotype was picked up one time. This rearrangement joins TRBV9 to TRBJ1-6; D is unclear. Germline values: CDR1 SGDLS, CDR2 YYNGEE. With 4 bases removed from V and 5 bases from J, the gap between germline ends came to 13 bases. The CDR3 length is 15 residues. CDR3 region: CASSPGRTHNSPLHF. The CDR3 nucleotides read TGTGCCAGCAGCCCCGGGCGGACCCATAATTCACCCCTCCACTTT.

This clonotype has ten or more counts. The rearrangement links TRBV11-1 to TRBJ2-1; D is undetermined. Germline CDR1 SGHAT, CDR2 FQDESV (reference sequence). The CDR3 covers 13 residues. With 3 bases removed from V and 7 bases from J, the gap between germline ends came to 10 bases. CDR3: CASSFSAPNEQFF. In nucleotides, the CDR3 is TGTGCCAGCAGCTTCTCGGCACCGAATGAGCAGTTCTTC. Full variable domain (rest looked up from reference TRBV11-1 and TRBJ2-1): EAEVAQSPRYKITEKSQAVAFWCDPISGHATLYWYRQILGQGPELLVQFQDESVVDDSQLPKDRFSAERLKGVDSTLKIQPAELGDSAMYLCASSFSAPNEQFFGPGTRLTVL.